This T cell receptor beta chain is drawn from a study of cytomegalovirus exposure and HLA in healthy donors. Overall study context: The Caucasian-associated ancestry cluster contained more than 75% of the approximately 400 genotyped donors. Study-wide points: Later analysis identified 16,951 TCR beta sequences associated with HLA alleles, using a false discovery rate threshold of 0.05. Common viral pathogens seemed, in a later analysis, to connect with several of the most significant clusters.

The primer mix had 60 Vbeta and 13 Jbeta primers. The repertoire was sequenced with immunoSEQ multiplex PCR; TCRdb's copy has only in-frame clones and lacks some. The sample holds approximately 150,000 clones, 80% seen once. Sampled while nominally healthy, donors likely had unrecorded immune exposures. As concerns this clone: The antigen is undetermined.

Trimming shortened V by 5 bases and J by 3 bases, and 7 bases separated the two germline ends. The CDR3 has 12 residues. The V gene's germline CDR1 is SEHNR and CDR2 FQNEAQ (reference sequence). The chain joins TRBV7-9 to TRBJ1-2; D unclear. Sequencing was done on a sample of PBMCs. The sequence was obtained from a man between 18 and 35 years old in good health and CMV-seropositive. The CDR3 spells CASSLSDYGYTF. CDR3 nucleotide sequence: TGTGCCAGCAGCCTTTCGGACTATGGCTACACCTTC.